Below are 30 T cell receptor beta chains sequenced from a single sample in a study of blood T cell repertoires in COVID-19. Here immunoSEQ multiplex PCR was the method, and the copy in TCRdb shows in-frame clones only, minus some. The sample has approximately 180,000 clones; 76% are singletons. Sequencing was performed on PBMCs or T cells enriched from blood (not recorded which). The receptors shown here come from a woman aged 50 to 60 with acute COVID-19.

Only one count was recorded for this clone. This sequence joins TRBV27 and TRBJ1-2; 7 nucleotides agree with TRBD1. The CDR3 has 15 amino acids. V shed 5 bases, J shed 4 bases, and the junction held 10 bases outside the gene matches. Germline V CDR1 and CDR2: MNHEY, SMNVEV (reference sequence). Here the CDR3 reads CASSKQGPAGYGYTF. The DNA for the CDR3 is TGTGCCAGCAGTAAACAGGGGCCCGCGGGCTATGGCTACACCTTC.

V is TRBV7-9 and J is TRBJ2-2; TRBD2 might be the D (6 bases). The CDR3 is 15 amino acids. Germline assignment: CDR1 SEHNR and CDR2 FQNEAQ (reference sequence). V lost 10 bases and J 3 bases, leaving 18 bases between the germline ends. This CDR3 is CATGSGTWDTGELFF. The CDR3 bases are TGTGCCACTGGGTCGGGGACTTGGGACACCGGGGAGCTGTTTTTT.

This chain joins TRBV28 and TRBJ1-2, with D perhaps matching TRBD1 (5 bases). Trimming stripped 5 bases from V and 1 base from J, with 14 bases between. In germline, CDR1 is MDHEN, CDR2 SYDVKM. This CDR3 is 15 amino acids long. CDR3 protein: CASSGGQGLNYGYTF. The DNA of the CDR3 is TGTGCCAGCAGTGGTGGGCAGGGCCTTAACTATGGCTACACCTTC.

This clone is a singleton in its sample. The rearrangement joins TRBV7-9 to TRBJ1-6, with a possible D match to TRBD1 (5 bases). With 5 bases removed from V and 7 bases from J, the gap between germline ends came to 15 bases. The CDR3 runs to 15 residues. Germline V gene sequence: CDR1 SEHNR, CDR2 FQNEAQ (reference sequence). The DNA for the CDR3 is TGTGCCAGCAGCCTGGCGATGGGGGGAAATTCACCCCTCCACTTT. Protein product: CASSLAMGGNSPLHF.

V gene TRBV24-1 combines with J gene TRBJ2-3; 8 bases are shared with TRBD2. Germline V lookup: CDR1 KGHDR, CDR2 SFDVKD. The CDR3 runs to 16 residues. Unmatched junction bases numbered 9, after V lost 2 bases and J lost 6 bases. The CDR3 DNA reads TGTGCCACCAGTGATTCGGCGGGGGGCCTGGGGGATACGCAGTATTTT. Translating gives CATSDSAGGLGDTQYF.

The chain couples TRBV5-4 to TRBJ1-2, with 7 bases fitting TRBD1. Germline V gives CDR1 SGHNT, CDR2 YYREEE (reference sequence). J lost 6 bases, V lost 0 bases, and 2 bases had no gene match. CDR3 length equals 13 residues. The CDR3 region is CASSLAGQDGYTF. In nucleotides, the CDR3 is TGTGCCAGCAGCTTGGCAGGACAGGATGGCTACACCTTC.

The gene calls are TRBV28 and TRBJ2-1, with D unresolved. CDR3 length equals 14 residues. Germline CDR1 reads MDHEN; CDR2 reads SYDVKM. Trimming took off 5 bases at V and 4 bases at J, with 12 bases between the two ends. The CDR3 protein is CASSPGSGYNEQFF. The CDR3 DNA sequence: TGTGCCAGCAGTCCAGGTAGTGGGTACAATGAGCAGTTCTTC.

The rearrangement links TRBV7-9 to TRBJ2-1, with TRBD1 identical over 8 bases. With 4 bases clipped from V and 0 bases from J, the junction kept 2 bases outside the gene matches. The CDR3 contains 15 residues. Per germline, CDR1 SEHNR and CDR2 FQNEAQ (reference sequence). The CDR3 region has the DNA TGTGCCAGCAGCTCAGACAGGGGCTCCTACAATGAGCAGTTCTTC. It yields the protein CASSSDRGSYNEQFF.

This clone was recorded a few times. The rearrangement uses TRBV19 and TRBJ2-1, with D tentatively TRBD2 (5 bases). Germline V gene data show CDR1 as LNHDA and CDR2 as SQIVND (reference sequence). V shed 5 bases and J shed 7 bases, with 15 bases lying between them. The CDR3 has 14 amino acids. The CDR3 spells CASSLRDGENEQFF. The CDR3, as DNA: TGTGCCAGTAGTCTCCGGGATGGGGAAAATGAGCAGTTCTTC.

This rearrangement joins TRBV2 to TRBJ1-1; a weak D match, TRBD1 (6 bases). The V end was cut by 1 base, the J end by 0 bases, with 12 bases between. The CDR3 runs to 16 residues. Germline lookup yields CDR1 SNHLY and CDR2 FYNNEI. This CDR3 reads CASSEGDRLMNTEAFF. DNA of the CDR3: TGTGCCAGCAGTGAAGGCGACAGGCTTATGAACACTGAAGCTTTCTTT.

This clone appeared once. The chain couples TRBV19 to TRBJ1-6; 8 positions match TRBD1. From germline, CDR1 is LNHDA and CDR2 SQIVND (reference sequence). Losses at the gene ends were 6 bases for V and 9 bases for J; bases not matched to a gene: 7. The CDR3 extends over 14 amino acids. CDR3 amino acids: CASRATGVASPLHF. The CDR3 DNA sequence: TGTGCCAGTAGGGCGACAGGGGTAGCTTCACCCCTCCACTTT.

The chain links TRBV9 to TRBJ1-1; 7 positions match TRBD1. This CDR3 has 14 amino acids. With V trimmed by 2 bases and J by 3 bases, 4 bases remained unmatched. Germline V gene data show CDR1 as SGDLS and CDR2 as YYNGEE. The CDR3 region is CASSVNTGDTEAFF. The CDR3 coding sequence is TGTGCCAGCAGCGTTAATACAGGGGACACTGAAGCTTTCTTT.

The chain carries TRBV3-1 (or the pseudogene TRBV3-2) and TRBJ2-3; possible D gene TRBD2, 5 bases. Germline CDR1 is LGHDT and CDR2 is YNNKEL (reference sequence). This CDR3 region has 11 residues. Trimming cost V 8 bases and J 3 bases, with 6 bases left between them. Here the CDR3 DNA reads TGTGCCAGCCGAGGGACAGATACGCAGTATTTT. It is translated as CASRGTDTQYF.

The rearrangement joins TRBV7-6 to TRBJ1-4; D is uncertain. Germline loops: CDR1 SGHVS, CDR2 FNYEAQ. This CDR3 contains 17 residues. Trimming removed 1 base at V and 0 bases at J, with 12 bases between. CDR3 amino acids: CASSLGGAIATNEKLFF. CDR3 DNA: TGTGCCAGCAGCTTAGGTGGAGCTATAGCAACTAATGAAAAACTGTTTTTT. The variable domain in full, completed from reference TRBV7-6 and TRBJ1-4, reads GAGVSQSPRYKVTKRGQDVALRCDPISGHVSLYWYRQALGQGPEFLTYFNYEAQQDKSGLPNDRFSAERPEGSISTLTIQRTEQRDSAMYRCASSLGGAIATNEKLFFGSGTQLSVL.

J is TRBJ2-1 and V is TRBV11-3; 7 bases match TRBD1. The CDR3 consists of 13 residues. Germline CDR1 is SGHNT and CDR2 is YENEEA. Trimming removed 5 bases from V and 5 bases from J; junction bases left unmatched: 3. The CDR3 region has the DNA TGTGCCAGCAGCGCCGACAGGGACAATGAGCAGTTCTTC. Translation gives CASSADRDNEQFF.

The genes are TRBV7-2 and TRBJ2-1; 13 bases match TRBD2. Germline values: CDR1 SGHTA, CDR2 FQGNSA. Trimming cost V 5 bases and J 6 bases; bases outside gene matches: 4. The CDR3 sequence is 15 residues long. For the CDR3, the DNA is TGTGCCAGCAGCCTTACTAGCGGGGGGGCCAATGAGCAGTTCTTC. Its translation is CASSLTSGGANEQFF.

This chain links TRBV28 with TRBJ1-4; TRBD1 agrees at 8 bases. The germline V gene encodes CDR1 MDHEN and CDR2 SYDVKM. CDR3 length: 18 residues. J gave up 0 bases and V 4 bases, and 10 bases lay outside the gene matches. The CDR3: CASSSASETGATNEKLFF. In DNA, the CDR3 is TGTGCCAGCAGTTCCGCCTCCGAGACAGGGGCAACTAATGAAAAACTGTTTTTT.

This chain uses TRBV5-4 with TRBJ2-5, with D possibly matching TRBD1 (5 bases). Trimming removed 3 bases from V and 5 bases from J, with 11 bases in between. Germline V gives CDR1 SGHNT, CDR2 YYREEE (reference sequence). The CDR3 is made up of 13 amino acids. CDR3 nucleotides: TGTGCCAGCAGCTCCCAGGGTTTCGAGACCCAGTACTTC. Its protein product is CASSSQGFETQYF.

The rearrangement joins TRBV27 to TRBJ1-4, with 9 bases matching TRBD1. Per germline, CDR1 MNHEY and CDR2 SMNVEV (reference sequence). This CDR3 is 14 amino acids long. J lost 8 bases, V lost 7 bases, and 8 bases had no gene match. The chain's CDR3 is CASTTGGPKEKLFF. In DNA form, the CDR3 reads TGTGCCAGCACAACAGGGGGCCCCAAGGAAAAACTGTTTTTT.

V is TRBV11-2 and J is TRBJ2-5; weak D call: TRBD1 (5 bases). In germline, CDR1 is SGHAT, CDR2 FQNNGV. Trimming left V 5 bases short and J 1 base short, with 14 bases between. This CDR3 comprises 15 residues. CDR3 coding DNA: TGTGCCAGCAGCCCTGGGGCCGGCCCCCAAGAGACCCAGTACTTC. As protein: CASSPGAGPQETQYF.

The genes are TRBV27 and TRBJ2-1; TRBD2 aligns across 9 bases. CDR1 MNHEY and CDR2 SMNVEV come from the germline V gene (reference sequence). V lost 1 base to trimming and J lost 8 bases; unmatched junction nucleotides: 9. This CDR3 has 16 amino acids. The CDR3 DNA reads TGTGCCAGCAGTTTATTGGGCGGGGGGGCCACCGATGAGCAGTTCTTC. Protein product: CASSLLGGGATDEQFF.

The genes are TRBV18 and TRBJ1-2; D gene unclear. Germline values: CDR1 KGHSH, CDR2 LQKENI. Trimming took 4 bases from V and 5 from J, leaving 14 bases between them. The CDR3 length is 14 residues. The CDR3 sequence is CASSLSGRLYGYTF. The CDR3 bases are TGTGCCAGCTCACTCTCGGGTCGGCTTTATGGCTACACCTTC. The complete variable domain, with remaining parts taken from reference TRBV18 and TRBJ1-2, reads NAGVMQNPRHLVRRRGQEARLRCSPMKGHSHVYWYRQLPEEGLKFMVYLQKENIIDESGMPKERFSAEFPKEGPSILRIQQVVRGDSAAYFCASSLSGRLYGYTFGSGTRLTVV.

This clone was detected a few times. The chain joins TRBV19 to TRBJ1-2; 8 nucleotides match TRBD1. Germline V lookup: CDR1 LNHDA, CDR2 SQIVND (reference sequence). This CDR3 region has 14 residues. The V segment lost 4 bases and the J segment 5 bases; nucleotides outside the gene matches: 6. Written as DNA, the CDR3 is TGTGCCAGTAGTACGGACAGGGCGTTATATGGCTACACCTTC. This gives the protein CASSTDRALYGYTF.

V is TRBV6-2 or TRBV6-3 and J is TRBJ2-7, with D perhaps matching TRBD1 (6 bases). The CDR3 contains 14 residues. Trimming stripped 2 bases from V and 3 bases from J, with 11 bases between. Germline V gives CDR1 MNHEY, CDR2 SVGEGT. This CDR3 reads CASSYDQGYYEQYV. The CDR3 DNA sequence: TGTGCCAGCAGTTACGATCAGGGGTACTACGAGCAGTACGTC.

This clone was picked up one time. V and J are TRBV19 and TRBJ1-6; no firm D call. The CDR3 loop spans 14 amino acids. CDR1 is LNHDA, CDR2 SQIVND, per germline (reference sequence). The V and J ends lost 5 bases and 8 bases respectively, with 13 bases between them. This CDR3 is CASSSGFLDSPLHF. For the CDR3, the DNA is TGTGCCAGTAGTTCGGGGTTCTTGGATTCACCCCTCCACTTT.

The chain combines TRBV19 with TRBJ1-1, with 7 bases that match TRBD1. The CDR3 is made up of 16 amino acids. Trimming removed 5 bases from V and 6 bases from J; junction bases left unmatched: 15. Germline CDR1 is LNHDA and CDR2 is SQIVND (reference sequence). The CDR3: CASSEREQGRRSEAFF. Here the CDR3 DNA reads TGTGCCAGTAGTGAGAGGGAACAGGGGAGGAGGTCTGAAGCTTTCTTT.

In its sample, this clone was seen a few times. This chain connects TRBV7-9 to TRBJ1-4; D is unclear. Trimming left V 5 bases short and J 8 bases short, with 9 bases between. Per germline, CDR1 SEHNR and CDR2 FQNEAQ (reference sequence). The CDR3 has 12 amino acids. CDR3 coding DNA: TGTGCCAGCAGCCGGAGGGTAGAAAAACTGTTTTTT. It translates to CASSRRVEKLFF.

The chain uses TRBV28 and TRBJ1-2; 7 bases are shared with TRBD1. In germline, CDR1 is MDHEN, CDR2 SYDVKM. The V and J ends lost 5 bases and 6 bases, in that order; junction bases with no gene match: 15. This CDR3 contains 16 residues. The CDR3 coding sequence is TGTGCCAGCAGTCCACGCTTCAGGGGGAGAAGGAATGGCTACACCTTC. This encodes CASSPRFRGRRNGYTF.

This chain joins TRBV5-1 and TRBJ2-3, with a possible D match to TRBD1 (6 bases). The V end lost 4 bases, the J end lost 0 bases, and 12 bases lay between the germline ends. This CDR3 has 15 residues. CDR1 is SGHRS and CDR2 is YFSETQ in the germline V gene. The CDR3 loop is CASSQTGPSTDTQYF. The CDR3 DNA reads TGCGCCAGCAGCCAGACAGGACCCAGCACAGATACGCAGTATTTT.

This sequence joins TRBV9 and TRBJ1-6; no reliable D call. CDR3 length: 15 amino acids. Looked up from germline, CDR1 is SGDLS and CDR2 is YYNGEE. Trimming left V 0 bases short and J 8 bases short, with 12 bases between. The DNA of the CDR3 is TGTGCCAGCAGCGTAGATGGCGGGAGGGATTCACCCCTCCACTTT. Amino acid sequence: CASSVDGGRDSPLHF.